Presented here are 28 T cell receptor beta chains from one specimen sequenced in a study of blood T cell repertoires in COVID-19. Here immunoSEQ multiplex PCR was the method, and the copy in TCRdb shows in-frame clones only, minus some. The sample records 130,000 or so clones, roughly 88% being singletons. Sequencing was carried out using peripheral blood. Source of these receptors: a man aged 55 to 70 with active or convalescent COVID-19.

The chain employs TRBV7-2 and TRBJ1-2, with TRBD1 matching 7 bases. Trimming removed 1 base from V and 3 bases from J; junction bases left unmatched: 14. CDR3 size: 18 residues. Germline V gene sequence: CDR1 SGHTA, CDR2 FQGNSA. The chain's CDR3 is CASSLVGAAGRGDYGYTF. The CDR3 DNA follows: TGTGCCAGCAGCTTAGTTGGTGCGGCAGGCAGGGGGGACTATGGCTACACCTTC.

The V and J genes are TRBV25-1 and TRBJ2-7; 8 positions agree with TRBD2. Germline V lookup: CDR1 MGHDK, CDR2 SYGVNS. With 3 bases clipped from V and 6 bases from J, the junction kept 7 bases outside the gene matches. The CDR3 is 14 residues long. CDR3 coding DNA: TGTGCCAGCAGTGAGTCGAGCGGGAGACGCGAGCAGTACTTC. As protein: CASSESSGRREQYF.

This rearrangement joins TRBV28 to TRBJ1-4; unclear D gene. The CDR3 extends over 15 amino acids. Looked up from germline, CDR1 is MDHEN and CDR2 is SYDVKM. Trimming removed 3 bases from V and 4 bases from J, with 12 bases in between. CDR3 in DNA: TGTGCCAGCAGTTTCGTATACACAGTTAATGAAAAACTGTTTTTT. This sequence encodes CASSFVYTVNEKLFF. Complete variable domain (other parts from reference TRBV28 and TRBJ1-4): DVKVTQSSRYLVKRTGEKVFLECVQDMDHENMFWYRQDPGLGLRLIYFSYDVKMKEKGDIPEGYSVSREKKERFSLILESASTNQTSMYLCASSFVYTVNEKLFFGSGTQLSVL.

The chain uses TRBV28 and TRBJ2-1, with 12 bases fitting TRBD2. The CDR3 runs to 14 residues. The germline V gene encodes CDR1 MDHEN and CDR2 SYDVKM. Trimming took 6 bases from V and 9 from J; bases not matched to a gene: 6. The CDR3 reads CASRTSGSGSEQFF. CDR3 sequence (DNA): TGTGCCAGCAGGACTAGCGGGAGTGGCAGTGAGCAGTTCTTC. Together with reference TRBV28 and TRBJ2-1, the CDR3 gives the full variable domain: DVKVTQSSRYLVKRTGEKVFLECVQDMDHENMFWYRQDPGLGLRLIYFSYDVKMKEKGDIPEGYSVSREKKERFSLILESASTNQTSMYLCASRTSGSGSEQFFGPGTRLTVL.

This rearrangement joins TRBV3-1 (or the pseudogene TRBV3-2) to TRBJ1-2; TRBD1 aligns across 8 bases. This CDR3 has 13 amino acids. Germline V lookup: CDR1 LGHDT, CDR2 YNNKEL (reference sequence). Trimming cost V 5 bases and J 6 bases; bases outside gene matches: 5. CDR3 coding DNA: TGTGCCAGCAGCTTCCCAGGGGGCCATGGCTACACCTTC. Translated, it gives CASSFPGGHGYTF.

DNA of the CDR3: TGTGCCAGCACTGGGACAGCTCCCTACGAGCAGTACTTC. Its translation is CASTGTAPYEQYF. V is TRBV28 and J is TRBJ2-7, with 7 bases aligning to TRBD1. The V gene's germline CDR1 is MDHEN and CDR2 SYDVKM. CDR3 length equals 13 residues. The J segment lost 2 bases and the V segment lost 7 bases, leaving 5 bases of the junction unmatched.

The rearrangement joins TRBV5-1 to TRBJ2-3; 8 bases match TRBD2. Losses at the gene ends were 0 bases for V and 4 bases for J; bases not matched to a gene: 7. The CDR3 runs to 16 residues. Germline CDR1 and CDR2: SGHRS and YFSETQ. The CDR3 DNA is TGCGCCAGCAGCTTGGGGCTAGCGGGTTTCGCAGATACGCAGTATTTT. Translating it yields CASSLGLAGFADTQYF. Looking up the rest from reference TRBV5-1 and TRBJ2-3 gives the full variable domain: KAGVTQTPRYLIKTRGQQVTLSCSPISGHRSVSWYQQTPGQGLQFLFEYFSETQRNKGNFPGRFSGRQFSNSRSEMNVSTLELGDSALYLCASSLGLAGFADTQYFGPGTRLTVL.

This clone appeared once. This chain joins TRBV10-3 and TRBJ1-2, with D hard to call. V was cut by 3 bases and J by 0 bases, with 8 bases left in between. The CDR3 extends over 14 amino acids. CDR1 is ENHRY, CDR2 SYGVKD, per germline. CDR3 nucleotide sequence: TGTGCCATCAGTGAAGTGGGAGCTAACTATGGCTACACCTTC. Residues: CAISEVGANYGYTF.

The V and J genes are TRBV29-1 and TRBJ2-1; D is possibly TRBD2 (6 bases). The CDR3 is made up of 13 amino acids. Germline values: CDR1 SQVTM, CDR2 ANQGSEA. V gave up 6 bases and J gave up 7 bases, with 16 bases separating them. The CDR3 sequence is CSVGDWRGNEQFF. The CDR3 bases are TGCAGCGTGGGGGACTGGAGGGGTAATGAGCAGTTCTTC.

This sequence joins TRBV27 and TRBJ2-5; TRBD2 matches 10 bases. The CDR3 extends over 18 amino acids. Germline lookup yields CDR1 MNHEY and CDR2 SMNVEV (reference sequence). After removal of 4 bases from V and 3 bases from J, the junction contained 14 bases not matched to a gene. The CDR3 protein is CASSWGGLAGGSKETQYF. CDR3 nucleotide sequence: TGTGCCAGCAGTTGGGGGGGCTTAGCGGGAGGTTCAAAAGAGACCCAGTACTTC.

The chain recombines TRBV3-1 (or the pseudogene TRBV3-2) with TRBJ2-7; 7 bases are shared with TRBD1. Germline loops: CDR1 LGHDT, CDR2 YNNKEL (reference sequence). With V trimmed by 6 bases and J by 6 bases, 23 bases remained unmatched. The CDR3 contains 18 residues. The CDR3 reads CASSQRFNLTGQRLEQYF. CDR3 in DNA: TGTGCCAGCAGTCAGAGATTCAATTTAACGGGACAGCGGCTCGAGCAGTACTTC.

The rearrangement joins TRBV6-5 to TRBJ1-5; D may be TRBD1 (6 bases). V lost 6 bases to trimming and J lost 7 bases, with 10 bases between them. Germline values: CDR1 MNHEY, CDR2 SVGAGI. The length of the CDR3 is 12 residues. CDR3 sequence (DNA): TGTGCCAGCAGGACAGGCGCCCAGCCCCAGCATTTT. Its translation: CASRTGAQPQHF.

The CDR3 sequence: CASSVGQGSGTEAFF. Here the CDR3 DNA reads TGTGCCAGCAGCGTCGGACAGGGAAGTGGCACTGAAGCTTTCTTT. This chain connects TRBV7-2 to TRBJ1-1; 8 nucleotides agree with TRBD1. Trimming at V came to 5 bases and at J to 4 bases, leaving 9 bases not matched to a gene. Germline assignment: CDR1 SGHTA and CDR2 FQGNSA. This CDR3 has 15 residues.

V usage is TRBV6-1 and J usage is TRBJ2-7; 12 bases map to TRBD2. Germline V gene data show CDR1 as MNHNS and CDR2 as SASEGT. The CDR3 length is 17 residues. V lost 3 bases, J lost 8 bases, and 14 bases stayed unmatched. CDR3 coding DNA: TGTGCCAGCAGTGATCACTATGGACTAGCGGGAAGTTGGAAGCAGTACTTC. Translated, it gives CASSDHYGLAGSWKQYF.

This chain joins TRBV4-2 and TRBJ2-3; TRBD2 agrees at 9 bases. The CDR3 totals 17 residues. Germline assignment: CDR1 LGHNA and CDR2 YNFKEQ. J was trimmed by 5 bases and V by 2 bases; bases with no gene match: 11. CDR3 region: CASSQRFAGGPQDTQYF. The CDR3 nucleotides read TGTGCCAGCAGCCAAAGGTTCGCGGGAGGGCCTCAAGATACGCAGTATTTT.

This clone was recorded a few times. The V call is TRBV12-2, the J call TRBJ2-2; the table's D call, TRBD2, has no DNA check behind it. TRBV12-2 is described as a pseudogene. The CDR3 runs 19 residues. The CDR3 sequence is CASRLAHNGFISRPGELFF. In DNA form, the CDR3 reads TGTGCAAGTCGCTTAGCGCACAACGGTTTTATCTCTAGACCCGGGGAGCTGTTTTTT.

J is TRBJ1-3 and V is TRBV19, with TRBD1 as a possible D gene (5 bases). The V gene lost 4 bases and the J gene lost 4 bases, with 8 bases spanning the gap. Germline values: CDR1 LNHDA, CDR2 SQIVND (reference sequence). CDR3 length equals 13 residues. The CDR3 here is CASSTTAGNTIYF. CDR3 nucleotides: TGTGCCAGTAGTACGACAGCAGGAAACACCATATATTTT.

The rearrangement joins TRBV28 to TRBJ1-1, with TRBD1 as a possible D gene (6 bases). Germline CDR1 reads MDHEN; CDR2 reads SYDVKM. This CDR3 has 11 amino acids. V was trimmed by 7 bases and J by 11 bases, leaving 14 bases between them. CDR3 sequence reads: CASTVQGSAFF. The CDR3 DNA reads as TGTGCCAGCACAGTCCAGGGGAGCGCTTTCTTT.

The chain couples TRBV7-8 to TRBJ1-1; perhaps TRBD1 as D (5 bases). Trimming removed 7 bases at V and 1 base at J, with 13 bases between. CDR1 is SGHVS and CDR2 is FQNEAQ in the germline V gene. This CDR3 has 14 residues. CDR3 sequence reads: CASTGGVGNTEAFF. The CDR3 DNA sequence: TGTGCCAGCACTGGGGGGGTCGGGAACACTGAAGCTTTCTTT.

This chain connects TRBV9 to TRBJ2-1, with a tentative D call TRBD2 (6 bases). The CDR3 is 14 residues long. Germline loops: CDR1 SGDLS, CDR2 YYNGEE. V gave up 0 bases and J gave up 3 bases, with 7 bases separating them. The CDR3 region has the DNA TGTGCCAGCAGCGTAGCGGGAGACTACAATGAGCAGTTCTTC. Translation gives CASSVAGDYNEQFF.

The chain uses TRBV19 and TRBJ2-7, with D possibly being TRBD1 (5 bases). Trimming took 6 bases from V and 5 from J, leaving 14 bases between them. The CDR3 spans 13 residues. CDR1 is LNHDA and CDR2 is SQIVND in the germline V gene (reference sequence). CDR3 protein: CASRRQGRNEQYF. CDR3 nucleotide sequence: TGTGCCAGTAGACGCCAGGGTCGCAACGAGCAGTACTTC.

The rearrangement uses TRBV18 and TRBJ2-1; TRBD1 matches at 7 bases. The CDR3 length is 13 residues. Germline loops: CDR1 KGHSH, CDR2 LQKENI. J lost 9 bases, V lost 2 bases, and 4 bases had no gene match. The CDR3 coding sequence is TGTGCCAGCTCACCAAAGACAGGGAGTGAGCAGTTCTTC. Translated: CASSPKTGSEQFF.

The chain carries TRBV4-3 and TRBJ2-1, with D maybe TRBD1 (6 bases). The CDR3 sequence is 17 residues long. V lost 1 base to trimming and J lost 5 bases, with 18 bases between them. Germline values: CDR1 LGHNA, CDR2 YSLEER. CDR3 bases: TGCGCCAGCAGCCAAGGAGGGATTACAGGGCTCAACAATGAGCAGTTCTTC. It specifies CASSQGGITGLNNEQFF.

The V call is TRBV6-2 or TRBV6-3, the J call TRBJ2-7; 8 positions agree with TRBD2. Trimming removed 2 bases from V and 3 bases from J; junction bases left unmatched: 6. The CDR3 length is 15 residues. Looked up from germline, CDR1 is MNHEY and CDR2 is SVGEGT. As DNA, the CDR3 is TGTGCCAGCAGTTACGTCGGAGCGGGAGTCTACGAGCAGTACTTC. This encodes CASSYVGAGVYEQYF.

This clone was seen a single time. The chain is built from TRBV28 and TRBJ2-5; 8 bases are shared with TRBD1. The CDR3 sequence is 13 residues long. V lost 2 bases, J lost 6 bases, and 2 bases stayed unmatched. Germline V lookup: CDR1 MDHEN, CDR2 SYDVKM. The CDR3 protein is CASSLTGGKTQYF. The DNA for the CDR3 is TGTGCCAGCAGTTTAACAGGGGGTAAGACCCAGTACTTC.

The chain carries TRBV29-1 and TRBJ1-2; 7 positions agree with TRBD1. Unmatched junction bases numbered 8, after V lost 5 bases and J lost 8 bases. Germline V gives CDR1 SQVTM, CDR2 ANQGSEA. The CDR3 loop spans 12 amino acids. The CDR3 reads CSVYRGREGYTF. The CDR3 nucleotides are TGCAGCGTTTACAGGGGTCGTGAGGGCTACACCTTC.

The chain links TRBV5-5 to TRBJ1-3; unclear D gene. Germline CDR1 is SGHKS and CDR2 is YYEKEE (reference sequence). The CDR3 is made up of 15 amino acids. V gave up 4 bases and J gave up 0 bases, with 11 bases separating them. CDR3 amino acids: CASSPNYFSGNTIYF. The CDR3 DNA reads TGTGCCAGCAGCCCAAACTATTTCTCTGGAAACACCATATATTTT.

This clone was counted once. The V call is TRBV20-1, the J call TRBJ1-2, with TRBD1 as a possible D gene (5 bases). This CDR3 spans 11 amino acids. CDR1 and CDR2 (germline): DFQATT, SNEGSKA (reference sequence). Trimming took off 1 base at V and 6 bases at J, with 6 bases between the two ends. CDR3 sequence reads: CSARVGHGYTF. As DNA, the CDR3 is TGCAGTGCTAGAGTGGGGCATGGCTACACCTTC.